In this sample, the clone carrying this TCR beta chain turned up a few times. The record originates from a study of cytomegalovirus exposure and HLA in healthy donors. V was clipped by 5 bases and J by 6 bases; unmatched bases: 12. Germline CDR1 reads MGHDK; CDR2 reads SYGVNS. The CDR3 contains 15 residues. This table comes from immunoSEQ multiplex PCR, and its TCRdb copy is limited to in-frame clones, with some not included. The data hold about 170,000 clones, with around nine tenths observed a single time. This rearrangement joins TRBV25-1 to TRBJ2-7; TRBD1 aligns across 8 bases. The TCR sequence derives from a woman aged 30 to 39 in good health and CMV-seronegative. What was sequenced was PBMCs. CDR3 bases: TGTGCCAGCAGTCACGGACAGGGTATAATCTCCGAGCAGTACTTC. Its protein product is CASSHGQGIISEQYF.